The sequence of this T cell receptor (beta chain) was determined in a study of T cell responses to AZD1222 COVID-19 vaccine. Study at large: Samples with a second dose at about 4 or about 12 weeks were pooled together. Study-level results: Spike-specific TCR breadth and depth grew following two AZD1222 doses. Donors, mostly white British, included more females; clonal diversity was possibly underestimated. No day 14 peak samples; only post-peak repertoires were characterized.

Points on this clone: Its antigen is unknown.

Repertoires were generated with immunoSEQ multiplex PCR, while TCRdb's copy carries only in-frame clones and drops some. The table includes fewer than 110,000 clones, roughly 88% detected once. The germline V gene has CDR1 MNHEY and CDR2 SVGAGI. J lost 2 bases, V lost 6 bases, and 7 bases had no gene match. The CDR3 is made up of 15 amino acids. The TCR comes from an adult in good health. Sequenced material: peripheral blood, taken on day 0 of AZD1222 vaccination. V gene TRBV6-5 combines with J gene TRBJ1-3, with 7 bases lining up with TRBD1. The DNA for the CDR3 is TGTGCCAGCAGGCCCAGGGGGACTACTGGAAACACCATATATTTT. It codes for CASRPRGTTGNTIYF.